This TCR beta chain originates from a study of blood T cell repertoires in COVID-19. Trimming took off 4 bases at V and 3 bases at J, with 10 bases between the two ends. CDR3 size: 13 residues. Germline lookup yields CDR1 SNHLY and CDR2 FYNNEI. This clone was counted a few times. Assay used: immunoSEQ multiplex PCR; TCRdb lists only in-frame clones, some missing. The sample records some 150,000 clones, roughly 85% being singletons. V gene TRBV2 combines with J gene TRBJ2-7; a possible D gene is TRBD2 (6 bases). The TCR was taken from a man aged 50-60 years with acute or convalescent COVID-19. Sequencing was done on a sample of peripheral blood. CDR3 amino acids: CASSAGDYYEQYF. The CDR3 bases are TGTGCCAGCAGTGCGGGAGATTACTACGAGCAGTACTTC.